Shown below are 25 T cell receptor beta chains from a single sample sequenced in a study of cytomegalovirus exposure and HLA in healthy donors. It was with 60 Vbeta and 13 Jbeta primers that the PCR ran. Clones were read by immunoSEQ multiplex PCR, and TCRdb kept only the in-frame ones, dropping some. Of some 200,000 clones listed, around 62% were seen once; the top ten hold about 2.9%. The sample consisted of PBMCs. Receptors originate from a man in his forties or fifties in good health and CMV-seronegative.

This clone was observed a single time. The CDR3 loop reads CASSLVAEQYF. The CDR3 DNA is TGTGCCAGCAGCTTAGTGGCCGAGCAGTACTTC. This chain uses TRBV5-6 with TRBJ2-7; D ambiguous. Trimming shortened V by 2 bases and J by 6 bases, and 6 bases separated the two germline ends. CDR1 SGHDT and CDR2 YYEEEE come from the germline V gene. The CDR3 consists of 11 residues.

The chain joins TRBV5-1 to TRBJ1-1; TRBD1 aligns across 7 bases. This CDR3 is 14 amino acids long. V shed 4 bases and J 10 bases; nucleotides not matched to a gene: 13. The germline CDR1 and CDR2 sequences are SGHRS and YFSETQ. CDR3 sequence reads: CASSLRTGGGVAFF. In DNA, the CDR3 is TGCGCCAGCAGCCTACGGACAGGTGGCGGAGTAGCTTTCTTT. Together with reference TRBV5-1 and TRBJ1-1, the CDR3 gives the full variable domain: KAGVTQTPRYLIKTRGQQVTLSCSPISGHRSVSWYQQTPGQGLQFLFEYFSETQRNKGNFPGRFSGRQFSNSRSEMNVSTLELGDSALYLCASSLRTGGGVAFFGQGTRLTVV.

The chain combines TRBV30 with TRBJ2-1; TRBD1 is a possible D gene (5 bases). Between the trimmed V and J ends, which lost 4 bases and 4 bases, there was a span of 8 bases. The CDR3 runs to 12 residues. In germline, CDR1 is GTSNPN, CDR2 SVGIG (reference sequence). CDR3 DNA: TGTGCCTGGACGACAGTATACAATGAGCAGTTCTTC. Encoded protein: CAWTTVYNEQFF.

This clone showed up just a few times. The chain has TRBV19 and TRBJ2-7; no definite D call. Germline-derived CDR1 and CDR2 are LNHDA and SQIVND (reference sequence). The CDR3 loop spans 14 amino acids. V was clipped by 5 bases and J by 4 bases, with 15 bases between them. CDR3 in DNA: TGTGCCAGTAGTCCGGCGGTCCCGATGTACGAGCAGTACTTC. It encodes CASSPAVPMYEQYF. The whole variable domain, remainder taken from reference TRBV19 and TRBJ2-7, is DGGITQSPKYLFRKEGQNVTLSCEQNLNHDAMYWYRQDPGQGLRLIYYSQIVNDFQKGDIAEGYSVSREKKESFPLTVTSAQKNPTAFYLCASSPAVPMYEQYFGPGTRLTVT.

This chain uses TRBV2 with TRBJ2-1; 9 nucleotides agree with TRBD1. This CDR3 has 15 residues. After removal of 6 bases from V and 0 bases from J, the junction contained 3 bases not matched to a gene. Germline V gene sequence: CDR1 SNHLY, CDR2 FYNNEI. The CDR3 coding sequence is TGTGCCAGCAGCGAGGACAGGGGCTCCTACAATGAGCAGTTCTTC. It yields the protein CASSEDRGSYNEQFF.

The chain uses TRBV5-4 and TRBJ2-2; 8 bases are a match to TRBD1. V lost 4 bases and J lost 6; bases outside the gene matches: 5. The CDR3 covers 14 residues. Germline V gene sequence: CDR1 SGHNT, CDR2 YYREEE (reference sequence). This chain's CDR3 is CASSLRGQAGELFF. CDR3 coding DNA: TGTGCCAGCAGCCTCAGGGGGCAGGCCGGGGAGCTGTTTTTT.

This clone was observed a few times. This sequence joins TRBV7-6 and TRBJ2-3; TRBD2 matches 11 bases. Germline-derived CDR1 and CDR2 are SGHVS and FNYEAQ. The CDR3 length is 16 residues. V lost 3 bases to trimming and J lost 6 bases; unmatched junction nucleotides: 8. The CDR3 spells CASSLLLAGGRDTQYF. The DNA for the CDR3 is TGTGCCAGCAGCTTGCTCCTAGCGGGGGGAAGGGATACGCAGTATTTT.

This sequence joins TRBV12-5 and TRBJ2-1; 7 bases match TRBD2. Germline lookup yields CDR1 LGHNT and CDR2 FRNRAP. Trimming at V came to 7 bases and at J to 3 bases, leaving 9 bases not matched to a gene. The CDR3 covers 15 residues. Written as DNA, the CDR3 is TGTGCTAGTGCCCCCGTAGCTAGCGGCTACAATGAGCAGTTCTTC. Its protein product is CASAPVASGYNEQFF.

This clone has more than one count but fewer than ten. Other DNA sequences in this specimen translate into the identical CDR3. The V gene is TRBV4-1, the J gene TRBJ2-2; 9 positions agree with TRBD1. The CDR3 has 15 residues. CDR1 and CDR2 from the germline V gene are MGHRA and YSYEKL. J lost 3 bases, V lost 4 bases, and 3 bases had no gene match. CDR3 nucleotide sequence: TGCGCCAGCAGCCTGCGGGACAGGGACACCGGGGAGCTGTTTTTT. Translated: CASSLRDRDTGELFF.

The genes are TRBV7-2 and TRBJ2-1, with D possibly being TRBD1 (5 bases). CDR3 length: 15 residues. Germline-derived CDR1 and CDR2 are SGHTA and FQGNSA. V was clipped by 2 bases and J by 6 bases, with 14 bases between them. CDR3 DNA: TGTGCCAGCAGCTTATACTCAGGGAACCGCAATGAGCAGTTCTTC. Translation: CASSLYSGNRNEQFF. Based on the CDR3 plus reference TRBV7-2 and TRBJ2-1, the full variable domain is GAGVSQSPSNKVTEKGKDVELRCDPISGHTALYWYRQSLGQGLEFLIYFQGNSAPDKSGLPSDRFSAERTGGSVSTLTIQRTQQEDSAVYLCASSLYSGNRNEQFFGPGTRLTVL.

V gene TRBV28 combines with J gene TRBJ2-1; D may be TRBD1 (6 bases). V shed 4 bases and J shed 7 bases, with 14 bases lying between them. CDR3 size: 14 residues. Germline V lookup: CDR1 MDHEN, CDR2 SYDVKM. The CDR3 loop is CASSSRNRANEQFF. CDR3 nucleotide sequence: TGTGCCAGCAGTTCCCGGAACAGGGCGAATGAGCAGTTCTTC.

The table lists this clone with a few counts. The chain couples TRBV4-1 to TRBJ1-5; D is possibly TRBD1 (6 bases). V gave up 0 bases and J gave up 5 bases, with 11 bases separating them. Germline lookup yields CDR1 MGHRA and CDR2 YSYEKL. The CDR3 is 15 residues long. CDR3 sequence (DNA): TGCGCCAGCAGCCAAGATTGGCCAGGGGATCAGCCCCAGCATTTT. This encodes CASSQDWPGDQPQHF.

The V gene is TRBV28, the J gene TRBJ1-3, with D possibly TRBD1 on 5 matching bases. Per germline, CDR1 MDHEN and CDR2 SYDVKM. V lost 5 bases and J lost 4, with 6 bases in between. The CDR3 is 12 amino acids. CDR3 region: CASSPGGNTIYF. CDR3 coding DNA: TGTGCCAGCAGTCCAGGGGGAAACACCATATATTTT.

The gene calls are TRBV14 and TRBJ1-2, with TRBD1 matching 9 bases. V lost 1 base, J lost 6 bases, and 3 bases stayed unmatched. CDR3 length equals 14 residues. Germline CDR1 and CDR2: SGHDN and FVKESK. CDR3 sequence: CASSQGTGVHGYTF. CDR3 nucleotide sequence: TGTGCCAGCAGCCAAGGGACAGGGGTGCATGGCTACACCTTC.

The chain couples TRBV5-1 to TRBJ2-5, with TRBD1 matching over 10 bases. V trimming: 0 bases; J trimming: 2 bases; junction bases outside the gene matches: 4. The length of the CDR3 is 16 residues. CDR1 is SGHRS and CDR2 is YFSETQ in the germline V gene. DNA of the CDR3: TGCGCCAGCAGCTTGGGTAGGACAGGGGGTCAAGAGACCCAGTACTTC. Amino acids: CASSLGRTGGQETQYF.

This clone was counted between two and nine times. This rearrangement joins TRBV9 to TRBJ2-5; the match to TRBD2 covers 7 bases. V trimming: 1 base; J trimming: 4 bases; junction bases outside the gene matches: 7. The V gene's germline CDR1 is SGDLS and CDR2 YYNGEE. The CDR3 sequence is 15 residues long. The CDR3 loop is CASSVSGRAGETQYF. The CDR3 DNA reads as TGTGCCAGCAGCGTAAGTGGGAGGGCCGGAGAGACCCAGTACTTC.

The chain employs TRBV5-6 and TRBJ1-6; the D gene is possibly TRBD1 (6 bases). V lost 0 bases and J 9 bases, leaving 16 bases between the germline ends. The V gene's germline CDR1 is SGHDT and CDR2 YYEEEE. CDR3 length: 16 amino acids. The chain's CDR3 is CASSLDGTGLSSPLHF. CDR3 coding DNA: TGTGCCAGCAGCTTGGACGGTACAGGGCTAAGTTCACCCCTCCACTTT.

The chain couples TRBV6-5 to TRBJ2-7, with D tentatively TRBD1 (6 bases). The CDR3 totals 14 residues. V lost 7 bases to trimming and J lost 0 bases, with 13 bases between them. Germline CDR1 is MNHEY and CDR2 is SVGAGI. Here the CDR3 reads CASTPGQRSYEQYF. CDR3 sequence (DNA): TGTGCCAGCACTCCGGGACAACGCTCCTACGAGCAGTACTTC.

The V call is TRBV10-2, the J call TRBJ2-7, with D perhaps TRBD1 (5 bases). This CDR3 spans 13 amino acids. V shed 7 bases and J shed 2 bases, with 12 bases lying between them. The V gene's germline CDR1 is WSHSY and CDR2 SAAADI. This CDR3 reads CASTWGQTYEQYF. The DNA of the CDR3 is TGCGCCAGCACCTGGGGCCAAACCTACGAGCAGTACTTC.

The CDR3 sequence: CASDQSPPNTGELFF. DNA for the CDR3: TGTGCCAGCGATCAAAGCCCTCCGAACACCGGGGAGCTGTTTTTT. The chain is built from TRBV2 and TRBJ2-2, with D unresolved. V lost 8 bases, J lost 0 bases, and 13 bases lay in between. This CDR3 comprises 15 residues. Germline CDR1 reads SNHLY; CDR2 reads FYNNEI.

The chain is built from TRBV6-5 and TRBJ2-5; 8 bases are shared with TRBD1. From germline, CDR1 is MNHEY and CDR2 SVGAGI. The junction had 6 bases not matched to a gene; V was cut back by 5 bases and J by 4 bases. This CDR3 spans 14 amino acids. Here the CDR3 DNA reads TGTGCCAGCAGTACCAGACAGGGGCGAGAGACCCAGTACTTC. Translating it yields CASSTRQGRETQYF.

The V and J genes are TRBV6-5 and TRBJ1-4; D gene unclear. This CDR3 has 14 amino acids. CDR1 MNHEY and CDR2 SVGAGI come from the germline V gene. The V end was cut by 6 bases, the J end by 3 bases, with 11 bases between. The CDR3 protein is CASSNSLSNEKLFF. For the CDR3, the DNA is TGTGCCAGCAGCAACAGCCTGTCTAATGAAAAACTGTTTTTT.

The V call is TRBV27, the J call TRBJ2-7; D perhaps matches TRBD2 (6 bases). V lost 10 bases and J 2 bases, leaving 15 bases between the germline ends. CDR1 and CDR2 from the germline V gene are MNHEY and SMNVEV (reference sequence). CDR3 length: 13 amino acids. CDR3 sequence: CAKVIRETYEQYF. The CDR3 region has the DNA TGTGCCAAGGTAATACGGGAGACCTACGAGCAGTACTTC.

The genes are TRBV30 and TRBJ2-3; D not resolved. The germline CDR1 and CDR2 sequences are GTSNPN and SVGIG (reference sequence). V dropped 6 bases and J dropped 2 bases, with 9 bases sitting between them. CDR3 length: 12 residues. The CDR3 nucleotides read TGTGCCTGCACTACGGCCACAGATACGCAGTATTTT. Protein sequence: CACTTATDTQYF.

V usage is TRBV19 and J usage is TRBJ2-2; maybe TRBD2 (6 bases). The germline gives CDR1 LNHDA, CDR2 SQIVND (reference sequence). This CDR3 is built from 17 residues. Trimming removed 1 base from V and 6 bases from J, with 18 bases in between. DNA for the CDR3: TGTGCCAGTAGTATAGTAGCGGCTGCTACTAACGCCGGGGAGCTGTTTTTT. This codes for CASSIVAAATNAGELFF.